This entry features one T cell receptor beta chain sequence. Its target is not known. CDR1 is SEHNR, CDR2 FQNEAQ, per germline (reference sequence). V dropped 6 bases and J dropped 1; count of bases not matched to a gene: 11. The CDR3 has 16 amino acids. This sample was included in a study of identical twins. Whole-study results and caveats: There was more out-of-frame TCR alpha sharing in monozygotic twins than models estimated.

Each CDR3 protein is one row after TCRdb ran MiXCR on the 5' RACE reads. The sample carries about 490,000 distinct CDR3 sequences, around 15% recorded once. These data are also associated with another study on yellow fever vaccine responses in identical twins. As reported in that work: It has been reported that, in twins, the vaccine T cell response seemed partly convergent and partly personalized.

The sequenced material came from CD4+ T cells sorted from blood. The chain couples TRBV7-9 to TRBJ1-2, with TRBD1 matching 7 bases. The sequence came from a woman between 18 and 30 years old in good health. The CDR3 spells CASRAVGDSYNYGYTF. The CDR3, as DNA: TGTGCCAGCAGGGCAGTCGGGGACAGTTATAACTATGGCTACACCTTC.